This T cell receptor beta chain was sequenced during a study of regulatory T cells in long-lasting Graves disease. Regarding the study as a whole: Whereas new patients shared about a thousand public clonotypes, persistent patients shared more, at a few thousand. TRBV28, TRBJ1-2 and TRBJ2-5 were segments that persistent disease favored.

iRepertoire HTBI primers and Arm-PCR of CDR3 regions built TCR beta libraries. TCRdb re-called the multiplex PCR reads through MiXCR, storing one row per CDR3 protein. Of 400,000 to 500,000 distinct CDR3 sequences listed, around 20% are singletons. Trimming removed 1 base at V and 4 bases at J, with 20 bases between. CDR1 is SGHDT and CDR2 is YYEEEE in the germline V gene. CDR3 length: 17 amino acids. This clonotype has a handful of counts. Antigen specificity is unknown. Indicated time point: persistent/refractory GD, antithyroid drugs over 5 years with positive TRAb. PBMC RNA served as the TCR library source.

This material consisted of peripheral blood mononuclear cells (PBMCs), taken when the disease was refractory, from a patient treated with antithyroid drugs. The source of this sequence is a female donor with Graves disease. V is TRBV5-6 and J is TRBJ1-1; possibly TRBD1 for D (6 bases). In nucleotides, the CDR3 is TGTGCCAGCAGCTTGATCTGGGGGCCCTGGTTTGCCACTGAAGCTTTCTTT. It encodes CASSLIWGPWFATEAFF. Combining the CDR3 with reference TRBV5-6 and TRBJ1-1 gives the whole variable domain DAGVTQSPTHLIKTRGQQVTLRCSPKSGHDTVSWYQQALGQGPQFIFQYYEEEERQRGNFPDRFSGHQFPNYSSELNVNALLLGDSALYLCASSLIWGPWFATEAFFGQGTRLTVV.